These 30 T cell receptor beta chains were all obtained from the same sample, sequenced in a study of T-cell memory formation after mild COVID-19. TCRdb processed the 5' RACE reads anew with MiXCR; each CDR3 protein has one entry. The table lists 190,000 or so distinct CDR3 sequences, 27% of them singletons. Material: PBMCs or a T cell subset sorted from them (not recorded which). All receptors derive from an adult woman who had mild COVID-19 (a few samples of this study predate the infection). Cell type and time point are not known.

The gene calls are TRBV5-4 and TRBJ2-5, with a tentative D call TRBD1 (6 bases). The germline CDR1 and CDR2 sequences are SGHNT and YYREEE (reference sequence). V lost 4 bases, J lost 5 bases, and 15 bases lay in between. This CDR3 spans 14 amino acids. The CDR3 region has the DNA TGTGCCAGCAGCCCCCGGGACACCTCGGAGACCCAGTACTTC. This codes for CASSPRDTSETQYF. Variable domain in full (rest from reference TRBV5-4 and TRBJ2-5): ETGVTQSPTHLIKTRGQQVTLRCSSQSGHNTVSWYQQALGQGPQFIFQYYREEENGRGNFPPRFSGLQFPNYSSELNVNALELDDSALYLCASSPRDTSETQYFGPGTRLLVL.

The chain carries TRBV9 and TRBJ1-1; a possible D gene is TRBD1 (5 bases). Germline CDR1 and CDR2: SGDLS and YYNGEE. V was trimmed by 4 bases and J by 3 bases, leaving 16 bases between them. The CDR3 totals 15 residues. This CDR3 is CASSSSGGPDTEAFF. The DNA of the CDR3 is TGTGCCAGCAGCTCCTCCGGGGGACCGGACACTGAAGCTTTCTTT.

This clonotype was recorded a few times. V and J are TRBV3-1 and TRBJ1-3; D is possibly TRBD1 (5 bases). The CDR3 extends over 16 amino acids. V lost 1 base to trimming and J lost 0 bases, with 10 bases between them. The germline gives CDR1 LGHDT, CDR2 YNNKEL (reference sequence). The DNA of the CDR3 is TGTGCCAGCAGCCAAGCCGGGACCCGCTCTGGAAACACCATATATTTT. As protein: CASSQAGTRSGNTIYF.

By its share, this clonotype is medium-sized. V and J are TRBV29-1 and TRBJ1-2; TRBD1 is a possible D gene (5 bases). V lost 4 bases and J 2 bases, leaving 8 bases between the germline ends. Germline CDR1 is SQVTM and CDR2 is ANQGSEA. The CDR3 has 12 amino acids. The CDR3 sequence is CSVGGMNYGYTF. The CDR3 DNA reads as TGCAGCGTTGGGGGGATGAACTATGGCTACACCTTC.

CDR3 loop: CASSKKTGAGETQYF. For the CDR3, the DNA is TGTGCCAGCAGTAAGAAGACAGGGGCGGGAGAGACCCAGTACTTC. This chain joins TRBV6-2 or TRBV6-3 and TRBJ2-5; 8 bases are a match to TRBD1. The V gene's germline CDR1 is MNHEY and CDR2 SVGEGT. J was trimmed by 4 bases and V by 5 bases; bases with no gene match: 9. This CDR3 has 15 amino acids.

The V and J genes are TRBV4-3 and TRBJ2-6; a weak D match, TRBD2 (6 bases). The V and J ends lost 4 bases and 0 bases respectively, with 13 bases between them. The germline V gene has CDR1 LGHNA and CDR2 YSLEER. The CDR3 length is 17 residues. CDR3 sequence: CASSLAVLSSGANVLTF. CDR3 nucleotides: TGCGCCAGCAGCCTAGCGGTCTTGAGCTCTGGGGCCAACGTCCTGACTTTC.

The chain combines TRBV11-2 with TRBJ2-7, with a possible D match to TRBD1 (6 bases). Trimming took off 5 bases at V and 10 bases at J, with 18 bases between the two ends. Germline lookup yields CDR1 SGHAT and CDR2 FQNNGV. The CDR3 has 13 amino acids. In DNA form, the CDR3 reads TGTGCCAGCAGCCCAGCACCGGACAGAGCACAGTACTTC. This gives the protein CASSPAPDRAQYF.

This clonotype was picked up a small number of times. This sequence joins TRBV6-5 and TRBJ2-2, with 10 nucleotides matching TRBD2. V gave up 5 bases and J gave up 4 bases; unmatched junction bases: 7. This CDR3 spans 16 amino acids. Germline-derived CDR1 and CDR2 are MNHEY and SVGAGI. The DNA for the CDR3 is TGTGCCAGCAGTCACCGACTAGCGGGCCCCACCGGGGAGCTGTTTTTT. This gives the protein CASSHRLAGPTGELFF.

The CDR3 DNA reads TGTGCCAGCAGCCAAGATCCGACCAGAAGAACCCACAATGAGCAGTTCTTC. As protein: CASSQDPTRRTHNEQFF. V usage is TRBV14 and J usage is TRBJ2-1; unclear D gene. Per the germline V gene, CDR1 is SGHDN and CDR2 is FVKESK. The V gene lost 0 bases and the J gene lost 5 bases, with 17 bases spanning the gap. The CDR3 has 17 residues.

This clonotype has a handful of counts. This chain connects TRBV7-8 to TRBJ2-7; no firm D call. The CDR3 has 13 amino acids. Germline V CDR1 and CDR2: SGHVS, FQNEAQ. V lost 3 bases to trimming and J lost 3 bases, with 9 bases between them. CDR3 in DNA: TGTGCCAGCAGCTTTTCCTCCTTCTACGAGCAGTACTTC. Amino acid sequence: CASSFSSFYEQYF.

This sequence joins TRBV6-5 and TRBJ1-6; D is ambiguous. V dropped 6 bases and J dropped 2 bases, with 20 bases sitting between them. The CDR3 is 18 amino acids. Looked up from germline, CDR1 is MNHEY and CDR2 is SVGAGI. The CDR3 reads CASSLYDLQNPYNSPLHF. The CDR3 nucleotides are TGTGCCAGCAGCCTTTACGACCTACAGAATCCCTATAATTCACCCCTCCACTTT.

The chain couples TRBV3-1 to TRBJ2-3, with unresolved D. Germline CDR1 reads LGHDT; CDR2 reads YNNKEL (reference sequence). With 2 bases removed from V and 1 base from J, the gap between germline ends came to 7 bases. The CDR3 length is 14 residues. The CDR3 is CASSQNRGTDTQYF. CDR3 DNA: TGTGCCAGCAGCCAAAATCGGGGCACAGATACGCAGTATTTT.

The V call is TRBV12-3 or TRBV12-4, the J call TRBJ2-5; D tentatively fits TRBD1 or TRBD2 (5 bases each). The CDR3 sequence is 15 residues long. V shed 3 bases and J shed 4 bases, with 15 bases lying between them. CDR3 in amino acids: CASSLGLRGRETQYF. CDR3 in DNA: TGTGCCAGCAGTTTGGGGTTAAGGGGACGAGAGACCCAGTACTTC.

This clonotype turned up a few times. V usage is TRBV29-1 and J usage is TRBJ1-1, with 8 positions matching TRBD1. The CDR3 is 16 amino acids. Germline CDR1 reads SQVTM; CDR2 reads ANQGSEA. V lost 0 bases to trimming and J lost 1 base; unmatched junction nucleotides: 7. The CDR3 nucleotides are TGCAGCGTTGAAGATCTAGGTACAGGGGGGAACACTGAAGCTTTCTTT. Protein sequence: CSVEDLGTGGNTEAFF.

In DNA, the CDR3 is TGCGCCAGCAGCTTGGCCCCAGATAGCAATCAGCCCCAGCATTTT. It is translated as CASSLAPDSNQPQHF. This chain connects TRBV5-1 to TRBJ1-5; D gene uncertain. CDR1 is SGHRS and CDR2 is YFSETQ in the germline V gene. This CDR3 contains 15 residues. V was cut by 0 bases and J by 0 bases, with 7 bases left in between.

This clonotype has a handful of counts. The chain combines TRBV27 with TRBJ2-5, with D unresolved. The CDR3 runs to 14 residues. V was shortened by 3 bases and J by 5 bases, with 13 bases between the two germline ends. In germline, CDR1 is MNHEY, CDR2 SMNVEV (reference sequence). Here the CDR3 DNA reads TGTGCCAGCAGTTTCTCGGGCCGGCTTGAGACCCAGTACTTC. Translating it yields CASSFSGRLETQYF.

This clonotype occurred a few times. The chain links TRBV7-9 to TRBJ2-7; 9 bases line up with TRBD1. This CDR3 spans 15 amino acids. V dropped 0 bases and J dropped 2; count of bases not matched to a gene: 2. CDR1 is SEHNR, CDR2 FQNEAQ, per germline (reference sequence). The CDR3 here is CASSLAGQGAYEQYF. The CDR3 DNA reads as TGTGCCAGCAGCTTAGCGGGACAGGGTGCCTACGAGCAGTACTTC. The full variable domain, in which reference TRBV7-9 and TRBJ2-7 provide the parts outside the CDR3, is DTGVSQNPRHKITKRGQNVTFRCDPISEHNRLYWYRQTLGQGPEFLTYFQNEAQLEKSRLLSDRFSAERPKGSFSTLEIQRTEQGDSAMYLCASSLAGQGAYEQYFGPGTRLTVT.

Details on this clonotype: One junction end disagrees with the germline gene, perhaps due to a read error. The rearrangement joins TRBV24-1 to TRBJ1-2, with TRBD1 identical over 8 bases. CDR3 length: 13 amino acids. Germline CDR1 reads KGHDR; CDR2 reads SFDVKD. The CDR3 DNA reads as TGTGCCACCAGTGGACAGGGGAACTCTGGCTACACCTTC. It translates to CATSGQGNSGYTF.

This clonotype was counted a few times. This chain connects TRBV29-1 to TRBJ2-5, with D perhaps TRBD1 or TRBD2 (5 bases each). The V end was cut by 1 base, the J end by 5 bases, with 8 bases between. Germline V gene lookup returns CDR1 SQVTM and CDR2 ANQGSEA. The CDR3 consists of 12 residues. As DNA, the CDR3 is TGCAGCGTTGAAGTCGGGGCTGAGACCCAGTACTTC. This translates into CSVEVGAETQYF.

This clonotype was counted between two and nine times. V and J are TRBV20-1 and TRBJ2-5, with 8 bases lining up with TRBD1. In germline, CDR1 is DFQATT, CDR2 SNEGSKA (reference sequence). The J segment lost 0 bases and the V segment lost 0 bases, leaving 6 bases of the junction unmatched. This CDR3 contains 16 residues. CDR3 region: CSARDWGQVYQETQYF. The CDR3, as DNA: TGCAGTGCTAGAGATTGGGGACAGGTGTACCAAGAGACCCAGTACTTC.

The V call is TRBV3-1, the J call TRBJ2-1; 15 bases agree with TRBD2. J lost 7 bases, V lost 1 base, and 2 bases had no gene match. The CDR3 has 16 residues. CDR1 and CDR2 from the germline V gene are LGHDT and YNNKEL (reference sequence). The CDR3 nucleotides are TGTGCCAGCAGCCAAGCCGGGACTAGCGGGAGGAATGAGCAGTTCTTC. Residues: CASSQAGTSGRNEQFF.

There are a few counts of this clonotype. The chain links TRBV5-1 to TRBJ1-5; 7 nucleotides match TRBD1. V trimming: 3 bases; J trimming: 3 bases; junction bases outside the gene matches: 3. Germline V gene lookup returns CDR1 SGHRS and CDR2 YFSETQ. There are 14 residues in the CDR3. CDR3 amino acids: CASSSQGLNQPQHF. CDR3 in DNA: TGCGCCAGCAGCTCACAGGGGCTCAATCAGCCCCAGCATTTT.

The V call is TRBV6-4, the J call TRBJ2-3; D uncertain. V lost 3 bases and J 4 bases, leaving 8 bases between the germline ends. Germline V gene lookup returns CDR1 MRHNA and CDR2 SNTAGT. This CDR3 comprises 13 residues. CDR3: CASSEQRADTQYF. The DNA of the CDR3 is TGTGCCAGCAGTGAACAACGCGCAGATACGCAGTATTTT.

The table lists this clonotype with a few counts. V gene TRBV6-7 combines with J gene TRBJ2-3, with TRBD2 matching 10 bases. TRBV6-7 has ORF status, its function being uncertain. The V segment lost 6 bases and the J segment 2 bases; nucleotides outside the gene matches: 8. This CDR3 has 16 residues. The CDR3 nucleotides are TGTGCCAGCAGCTACGGACTAGCGGTGATCACAGATACGCAGTATTTT. Translation: CASSYGLAVITDTQYF.

This clonotype was seen at least ten times. CDR3 DNA sequence: TGTGCCAGCAGCTTAGCGCGTACTAGCGGGAGTGAAACCCAGTACTTC. Protein: CASSLARTSGSETQYF. The V gene is TRBV7-2, the J gene TRBJ2-5; 11 nucleotides line up with TRBD2. Trimming cost V 0 bases and J 8 bases; bases outside gene matches: 8. In germline, CDR1 is SGHTA, CDR2 FQGNSA. This CDR3 is built from 16 residues.

The chain recombines TRBV5-1 with TRBJ2-1, with TRBD1 as a possible D gene (5 bases). This CDR3 region has 15 residues. Between the trimmed V and J ends, which lost 2 bases and 7 bases, there was a span of 16 bases. The germline CDR1 and CDR2 sequences are SGHRS and YFSETQ. The CDR3 nucleotides read TGCGCCAGCAGCTTTCTCTTGACAGCCACAAATGAGCAGTTCTTC. It codes for CASSFLLTATNEQFF.

J is TRBJ2-1 and V is TRBV9; perhaps TRBD1 as D (5 bases). Trimming shortened V by 4 bases and J by 3 bases, and 14 bases separated the two germline ends. The CDR3 has 15 residues. Per germline, CDR1 SGDLS and CDR2 YYNGEE. The CDR3 here is CASSQGQAYYNEQFF. CDR3 sequence (DNA): TGTGCCAGCAGCCAGGGCCAGGCCTACTACAATGAGCAGTTCTTC.

The chain recombines TRBV20-1 with TRBJ1-2, with D possibly being TRBD1 (6 bases). This CDR3 region has 15 residues. CDR1 is DFQATT, CDR2 SNEGSKA, per germline (reference sequence). V was pared by 6 bases and J by 3 bases, with 20 bases between. CDR3 amino acids: CSANSGPTGHYGYTF. The CDR3 nucleotides are TGCAGTGCCAATTCCGGACCTACAGGGCACTATGGCTACACCTTC.

This clonotype was counted a single time. The J gene is TRBJ1-3, the V gene TRBV13, with D hard to call. Between the trimmed V and J ends, which lost 4 bases and 4 bases, there was a span of 17 bases. The germline V gene has CDR1 PRHDT and CDR2 FYEKMQ (reference sequence). The CDR3 has 16 residues. CDR3 bases: TGTGCCAGCAGCTCACCGACTCTCGCGCTAGGAAACACCATATATTTT. As protein: CASSSPTLALGNTIYF.

Remarks on this clonotype: A read error may produce the germline difference seen at one junction end. CDR3 protein: CSAPEAGGRNF. CDR3 bases: TGCAGTGCTCCTGAAGCTGGGGGGCGAAACTTC. V and J are TRBV20-1 and TRBJ2-7, with D tentatively TRBD1 or TRBD2 (6 bases each). The CDR3 has 11 residues. Germline V lookup: CDR1 DFQATT, CDR2 SNEGSKA (reference sequence).